These 11 T cell receptor beta chains came from one sample sequenced in a study of shared clonotypes between healthy human individuals. Data came from immunoSEQ multiplex PCR; TCRdb stores just in-frame clones and leaves some out. The sample consists of roughly 500,000 clones, approximately 81% of them appearing once. Sequenced: PBMCs. The receptors were gathered from a woman aged 35 to 49 in good health. Some clones in this sample may be carry-over from other donors' samples.

Points on this clone: A far larger clone is one base from this, pointing to a likely read error. The CDR3 nucleotides are TGTGCCAGCAGCTTTAGCGGGAGCGCTGGGGCCAACGTCCTGACTTTC. As protein: CASSFSGSAGANVLTF. This chain uses TRBV7-9 with TRBJ2-6; 9 bases line up with TRBD2. Germline CDR1 and CDR2: SEHNR and FQNEAQ (reference sequence). The V and J ends lost 3 bases and 2 bases, in that order; junction bases with no gene match: 2. CDR3 length equals 16 residues.

Comments on this clone: With only one base between it and a far larger clone, this is likely a read error. The same CDR3 also results from other DNA sequences found in this sample. The chain combines TRBV30 with TRBJ1-5; unclear D gene. The CDR3 sequence is 14 residues long. Germline CDR1 is GTSNPN and CDR2 is SVGIG (reference sequence). DNA of the CDR3: TGTGCTTGGAGTGTTCTGGCAAGCAATCAGCCCCAGCATTTT. It translates to CAWSVLASNQPQHF.

The chain carries TRBV25-1 and TRBJ1-5; D ambiguous. The CDR3 spans 14 residues. V dropped 3 bases and J dropped 4 bases, with 10 bases sitting between them. The V gene's germline CDR1 is MGHDK and CDR2 SYGVNS. In DNA form, the CDR3 reads TGTGCCAGCAGTGACGGCCTCCCTAATCAGCCCCAGCATTTT. Translated: CASSDGLPNQPQHF. Variable domain in full (rest from reference TRBV25-1 and TRBJ1-5): EADIYQTPRYLVIGTGKKITLECSQTMGHDKMYWYQQDPGMELHLIHYSYGVNSTEKGDLSSESTVSRIRTEHFPLTLESARPSHTSQYLCASSDGLPNQPQHFGDGTRLSIL.

The gene calls are TRBV29-1 and TRBJ1-1, with 7 bases identical to TRBD1. V lost 6 bases and J lost 7; bases outside the gene matches: 11. CDR3 length equals 13 residues. The germline V gene has CDR1 SQVTM and CDR2 ANQGSEA. The CDR3 region has the DNA TGCAGCGTGGCCGAGACAGGGCATGGTGAAGCTTTCTTT. Encoded protein: CSVAETGHGEAFF.

The rearrangement links TRBV19 to TRBJ2-1, with TRBD2 matching over 13 bases. J gave up 6 bases and V 7 bases, and 9 bases lay outside the gene matches. Germline CDR1 and CDR2: LNHDA and SQIVND (reference sequence). This CDR3 contains 16 residues. CDR3 coding DNA: TGTGCCAGTACTCGGACTAGCGGGAGTTTAGGCAATGAGCAGTTCTTC. Its protein product is CASTRTSGSLGNEQFF.

As to this clone: A junction end diverges from the germline sequence, so it may reflect a read error. CDR3: CASGELDLSGANVLTF. The CDR3 nucleotides are TGTGCCAGCGGTGAATTGGACCTCTCTGGGGCCAACGTCCTGACTTTC. The rearrangement links TRBV6-1 to TRBJ2-6; no reliable D call. Germline loops: CDR1 MNHNS, CDR2 SASEGT. The CDR3 length is 16 residues.

This clone was picked up a small number of times. The chain is built from TRBV6-5 and TRBJ1-5; the D is unclear. With 6 bases removed from V and 1 base from J, the gap between germline ends came to 13 bases. CDR3 length: 15 amino acids. Germline loops: CDR1 MNHEY, CDR2 SVGAGI. The CDR3 sequence: CASRHLSVSNQPQHF. The CDR3 DNA sequence: TGTGCCAGCAGACATCTCAGCGTCAGCAATCAGCCCCAGCATTTT.

This sequence joins TRBV4-2 and TRBJ2-2; D perhaps matches TRBD1 (6 bases). The CDR3 totals 16 residues. Trimming took off 5 bases at V and 1 base at J, with 14 bases between the two ends. Germline loops: CDR1 LGHNA, CDR2 YNFKEQ. In nucleotides, the CDR3 is TGTGCCAGCAGCTATGAAGGGGGACAGAACACCGGGGAGCTGTTTTTT. Translating gives CASSYEGGQNTGELFF.

This clone has a handful of counts. J is TRBJ1-2 and V is TRBV18; tentative D call: TRBD1 (6 bases). Trimming cost V 6 bases and J 4 bases, with 18 bases left between them. Germline lookup yields CDR1 KGHSH and CDR2 LQKENI. The CDR3 spans 15 residues. This chain's CDR3 is CASSPEQGESYGYTF. The CDR3 DNA follows: TGTGCCAGCTCGCCGGAACAGGGCGAGAGCTATGGCTACACCTTC.

J is TRBJ2-6 and V is TRBV5-1; no clear D gene. The CDR3 is 15 residues long. Per germline, CDR1 SGHRS and CDR2 YFSETQ. The ends were cut back, 3 bases at V and 0 bases at J, with 7 bases in the middle. DNA of the CDR3: TGCGCCAGCAGCTCCTCCGGCTCTGGGGCCAACGTCCTGACTTTC. This sequence encodes CASSSSGSGANVLTF. The variable domain in full, completed from reference TRBV5-1 and TRBJ2-6, reads KAGVTQTPRYLIKTRGQQVTLSCSPISGHRSVSWYQQTPGQGLQFLFEYFSETQRNKGNFPGRFSGRQFSNSRSEMNVSTLELGDSALYLCASSSSGSGANVLTFGAGSRLTVL.

This clone was observed a few times. This chain links TRBV4-3 with TRBJ2-3; 9 bases map to TRBD1. The CDR3 runs 14 residues. J gave up 4 bases and V 4 bases, and 3 bases lay outside the gene matches. In germline, CDR1 is LGHNA, CDR2 YSLEER. CDR3 protein: CASSLGQGPDTQYF. In DNA form, the CDR3 reads TGCGCCAGCAGCCTAGGACAGGGGCCAGATACGCAGTATTTT.